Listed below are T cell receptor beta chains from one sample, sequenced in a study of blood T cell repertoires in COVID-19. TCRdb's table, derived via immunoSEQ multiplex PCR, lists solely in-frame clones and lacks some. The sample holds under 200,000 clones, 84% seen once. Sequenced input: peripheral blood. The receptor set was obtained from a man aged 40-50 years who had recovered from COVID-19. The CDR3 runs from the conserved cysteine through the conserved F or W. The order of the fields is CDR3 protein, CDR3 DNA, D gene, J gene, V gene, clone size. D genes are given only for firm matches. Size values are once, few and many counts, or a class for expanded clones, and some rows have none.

CASSSGFEQYF,TGTGCCAGCAGCTCAGGGTTCGAGCAGTACTTC,NA,TRBJ2-7,TRBV11-3,NA
CASKTIAGGTYEQYF,TGTGCCAGCAAAACGATAGCGGGAGGGACCTACGAGCAGTACTTC,TRBD2,TRBJ2-7,TRBV27,once
CAWSRVSYEQYF,TGTGCCTGGAGTCGGGTCTCCTACGAGCAGTACTTC,NA,TRBJ2-7,TRBV30,NA
CASSAEQGDTQYF,TGTGCCAGCAGCGCCGAACAGGGTGATACGCAGTATTTT,NA,TRBJ2-3,TRBV2,NA
CAISDRGPNTEAFF,TGTGCCATCAGTGACAGGGGTCCAAACACTGAAGCTTTCTTT,NA,TRBJ1-1,TRBV10-3,NA
CATSRDRGLRAPLHF,TGTGCCACCAGCAGAGATAGGGGACTAAGAGCCCCCCTCCACTTT,NA,TRBJ1-6,TRBV15,NA
CASSSGPTSGPAGVIYNEQFF,TGTGCCAGCAGCTCAGGACCGACTAGCGGGCCCGCGGGAGTTATCTACAATGAGCAGTTCTTC,TRBD2,TRBJ2-1,TRBV9,NA
CASSGGVGYGYTF,TGTGCCAGCAGTGGGGGCGTTGGCTATGGCTACACCTTC,NA,TRBJ1-2,TRBV2,NA
CASSVDVEGTDTQYF,TGTGCCAGCAGCGTAGATGTGGAGGGCACAGATACGCAGTATTTT,NA,TRBJ2-3,TRBV9,NA
CASSFTTGGVKETQYF,TGTGCCAGCAGTTTCACGACAGGGGGCGTAAAAGAGACCCAGTACTTC,TRBD1,TRBJ2-5,TRBV28,NA
CASSQAGGQETQYF,TGTGCCAGCTCCCAAGCGGGGGGGCAAGAGACCCAGTACTTC,TRBD2,TRBJ2-5,TRBV6-5,once
CASSQVRGIETQYF,TGCGCCAGCAGCCAAGTCAGGGGAATTGAGACCCAGTACTTC,NA,TRBJ2-5,TRBV4-1,NA
CASSIVGGTEAFF,TGTGCCAGTAGTATAGTAGGGGGTACTGAAGCTTTCTTT,NA,TRBJ1-1,TRBV19,NA
CASSTNRGTNEKLFF,TGTGCCAGCAGTACGAACAGGGGGACTAATGAAAAACTGTTTTTT,TRBD1,TRBJ1-4,TRBV7-9,NA
CASRMTGNYGYTF,TGTGCCAGTAGGATGACAGGAAACTATGGCTACACCTTC,NA,TRBJ1-2,TRBV19,NA
CASSLARGRQETQYF,TGCGCCAGCAGCTTGGCTAGAGGGAGGCAAGAGACCCAGTACTTC,NA,TRBJ2-5,TRBV5-1,NA
CASSPSLNIYYFRDEQYF,TGTGCCAGCAGCCCCTCTCTCAATATCTACTATTTTCGGGACGAGCAGTACTTC,NA,TRBJ2-7,TRBV7-9,NA
CASRPTGGNTIYF,TGTGCCAGCAGGCCGACAGGGGGAAACACCATATATTTT,TRBD1,TRBJ1-3,TRBV12-3/TRBV12-4,NA
CASSLWGQGREKLFF,TGTGCCAGCAGCTTATGGGGACAGGGGCGTGAAAAACTGTTTTTT,TRBD1,TRBJ1-4,TRBV7-2,NA
CSASAVAKNIQYF,TGCAGTGCTAGTGCAGTAGCCAAAAACATTCAGTACTTC,NA,TRBJ2-4,TRBV20-1,NA
CASSPLAAGGDTQYF,TGTGCCAGCAGTCCCTTGGCGGCGGGAGGAGATACGCAGTATTTT,TRBD2,TRBJ2-3,TRBV6-4,NA
CASSQGQGGTNEKLFF,TGTGCCAGCAGCCAAGGACAGGGGGGGACTAATGAAAAACTGTTTTTT,TRBD1,TRBJ1-4,TRBV4-2,NA
CASRRAGQGVYEQYF,TGTGCCAGCAGGAGGGCGGGACAGGGGGTGTACGAGCAGTACTTC,TRBD1,TRBJ2-7,TRBV2,NA
CASSHQAGGFSYNEQFF,TGCGCCAGCAGCCACCAAGCGGGAGGCTTCTCCTACAATGAGCAGTTCTTC,TRBD2,TRBJ2-1,TRBV4-3,NA
CASSVMLAGEQFF,TGTGCCAGCAGCGTTATGTTAGCGGGTGAGCAGTTCTTC,TRBD2,TRBJ2-1,TRBV9,NA
CASRQGARSTEAFF,TGTGCCAGCAGACAGGGGGCTAGGAGCACTGAAGCTTTCTTT,TRBD1,TRBJ1-1,TRBV6-4,few
CASSHRAGWTDTQYF,TGCGCCAGCAGCCATCGAGCGGGATGGACAGATACGCAGTATTTT,TRBD2,TRBJ2-3,TRBV4-3,NA
CASSLGQSNTGELFF,TGTGCCAGCAGTTTGGGGCAGTCGAACACCGGGGAGCTGTTTTTT,NA,TRBJ2-2,TRBV28,NA
CARGGCKTQYF,TGTGCCAGAGGGGGTTGCAAGACCCAGTACTTC,NA,TRBJ2-5,TRBV6-7,NA
CASSRQARNHEQFF,TGTGCCAGCAGCCGTCAGGCGCGTAATCATGAGCAGTTCTTC,NA,TRBJ2-1,TRBV27,NA
CAISVSSGTGNEQYF,TGTGCCATCAGCGTTTCCTCCGGGACAGGGAACGAGCAGTACTTC,TRBD1,TRBJ2-7,TRBV10-3,few
CASSYGTGSGQPQHF,TGTGCCAGCAGTTACGGGACAGGGAGCGGACAGCCCCAGCATTTT,TRBD1,TRBJ1-5,TRBV6-2/TRBV6-3,few
CASSSRDSSYNEQFF,TGTGCCAGCAGCTCACGGGACAGCTCCTACAATGAGCAGTTCTTC,TRBD1,TRBJ2-1,TRBV14,NA
CAWSLGQGNQPQHF,TGTGCCTGGAGCCTTGGACAGGGCAATCAGCCCCAGCATTTT,TRBD1,TRBJ1-5,TRBV30,NA
CASSLWADTEAFF,TGTGCCAGCAGTTTATGGGCTGACACTGAAGCTTTCTTT,NA,TRBJ1-1,TRBV27,NA
CASSLSGSSYEQYF,TGTGCCAGCAGCTTAAGCGGAAGCTCCTACGAGCAGTACTTC,NA,TRBJ2-7,TRBV7-2,NA
CASSAGTGGYGYTF,TGTGCCAGCAGCGCCGGGACAGGGGGCTATGGCTACACCTTC,TRBD1,TRBJ1-2,TRBV7-2,NA
CASSPGQNTYEQYF,TGTGCCAGCAGTCCCGGACAGAATACCTACGAGCAGTACTTC,NA,TRBJ2-7,TRBV6-2/TRBV6-3,NA
CASETDRGTEAFF,TGTGCCAGCGAAACGGACAGGGGGACTGAAGCTTTCTTT,TRBD1,TRBJ1-1,TRBV4-2,NA
CASSYDRGSTDTQYF,TGCGCCAGCAGCTACGACAGGGGAAGCACAGATACGCAGTATTTT,TRBD1,TRBJ2-3,TRBV4-1,once
CASSYGGTGELFF,TGTGCCAGCAGCTACGGAGGCACCGGGGAGCTGTTTTTT,NA,TRBJ2-2,TRBV9,few
CASSSTGTYNEQFF,TGTGCCAGCAGTTCGACAGGGACCTACAATGAGCAGTTCTTC,TRBD1,TRBJ2-1,TRBV27,NA
CASSFRDRIGANVLTF,TGTGCCAGCAGTTTCAGGGACAGGATAGGGGCCAACGTCCTGACTTTC,TRBD1,TRBJ2-6,TRBV6-2/TRBV6-3,NA
CASSLYVNTEAFF,TGTGCCAGCAGCTTATATGTGAACACTGAAGCTTTCTTT,NA,TRBJ1-1,TRBV7-3,NA
CASSFGSGETQYF,TGTGCCAGCAGCTTTGGAAGCGGAGAGACCCAGTACTTC,NA,TRBJ2-5,TRBV11-2,NA
CASSPGRHQPQHF,TGTGCCAGCTCACCAGGCAGGCATCAGCCCCAGCATTTT,NA,TRBJ1-5,TRBV18,NA
CAWSVVWGRSTDTQYF,TGTGCCTGGAGTGTAGTCTGGGGCAGGAGCACAGATACGCAGTATTTT,NA,TRBJ2-3,TRBV30,once
CASSLSPRGSNEQFF,TGTGCCAGCAGTTTATCGCCGAGGGGGAGCAATGAGCAGTTCTTC,NA,TRBJ2-1,TRBV27,NA
CASSGQTGYGYGYTF,TGTGCCAGCAGCGGTCAGACAGGGTATGGCTATGGCTACACCTTC,TRBD1,TRBJ1-2,TRBV9,NA
CASGQGGETQYF,TGTGCCAGCGGGCAGGGAGGGGAGACCCAGTACTTC,TRBD2,TRBJ2-5,TRBV2,NA
CASSYSEAYEQYF,TGTGCCAGCAGTTACTCGGAGGCCTACGAGCAGTACTTC,NA,TRBJ2-7,TRBV6-2/TRBV6-3,few
CASRTAEGWSPLHF,TGTGCCAGCAGGACGGCGGAGGGTTGGTCACCCCTCCACTTT,NA,TRBJ1-6,TRBV25-1,NA
CASSLGQGADQPQHF,TGTGCCAGCAGCTTGGGGCAGGGTGCCGATCAGCCCCAGCATTTT,NA,TRBJ1-5,TRBV5-8,NA
CASSPGRTGNNEQYF,TGTGCCAGCAGCCCAGGAAGGACAGGGAACAACGAGCAGTACTTC,TRBD1,TRBJ2-7,TRBV5-5,NA
CASSLDLAGREQFF,TGTGCCAGCAGCTTGGATCTAGCGGGAAGGGAGCAGTTCTTC,TRBD2,TRBJ2-1,TRBV5-5,NA
CASTDRDLSYEQYF,TGTGCCAGCACCGACAGGGACCTCTCCTACGAGCAGTACTTC,TRBD1,TRBJ2-7,TRBV6-5,NA
CASRVAGANNEQFF,TGTGCCAGTAGGGTAGCGGGGGCCAACAATGAGCAGTTCTTC,TRBD2,TRBJ2-1,TRBV19,NA
CASRTQGDTNEKLFF,TGTGCCAGCAGAACCCAGGGGGACACTAATGAAAAACTGTTTTTT,NA,TRBJ1-4,TRBV21-1,once
CATSDIAGVVDTQYF,TGTGCCACCAGTGACATAGCGGGAGTGGTGGATACGCAGTATTTT,TRBD2,TRBJ2-3,TRBV24-1,NA
CASSRPDREGELFF,TGTGCCAGCAGTCGACCGGACAGGGAAGGGGAGCTGTTTTTT,TRBD1,TRBJ2-2,TRBV6-5,NA